This TCR beta chain emerged from a study of control samples from healthy donors and cancer patients. Assay used: immunoSEQ multiplex PCR; TCRdb lists only in-frame clones, some missing. The sample consists of roughly 80,000 clones, 85% to 95% of them appearing once. V was clipped by 0 bases and J by 3 bases; unmatched bases: 2. The CDR3 is 15 residues long. From germline, CDR1 is LGHNA and CDR2 YNFKEQ. The sequence came from a woman aged 55-70 years in good health. What was sequenced was blood. The chain links TRBV4-2 to TRBJ1-2; TRBD1 aligns across 9 bases. The CDR3 spells CASSQDDRGDYGYTF. Written as DNA, the CDR3 is TGTGCCAGCAGCCAAGATGACAGGGGGGACTATGGCTACACCTTC.